These 19 T cell receptor beta chains were all obtained from the same sample, sequenced in a study of blood T cell repertoires in COVID-19. Produced via immunoSEQ multiplex PCR; TCRdb's table is partial and in-frame only. Among about 29,000 clones listed, 82% were seen once. The sample was peripheral blood. The receptors shown here come from a man older than 75 with active or convalescent COVID-19.

The chain has TRBV5-4 and TRBJ1-2; D unresolved. The CDR3 is made up of 13 amino acids. Trimming took 0 bases from V and 1 from J, leaving 4 bases between them. Germline CDR1 is SGHNT and CDR2 is YYREEE (reference sequence). The CDR3 nucleotides are TGTGCCAGCAGCTTGGACGGTAACTATGGCTACACCTTC. It yields the protein CASSLDGNYGYTF.

This sequence joins TRBV27 and TRBJ2-7; D unresolved. CDR1 is MNHEY and CDR2 is SMNVEV in the germline V gene (reference sequence). The CDR3 is made up of 17 amino acids. V shed 5 bases and J shed 5 bases, with 25 bases lying between them. The CDR3: CASSHLPRLGIVDEQYF. DNA of the CDR3: TGTGCCAGCAGTCACCTCCCCCGATTGGGCATAGTAGACGAGCAGTACTTC.

The CDR3 region is CASSLLQGRGYTF. The CDR3 DNA follows: TGTGCCAGCAGTCTACTACAGGGGCGGGGCTACACCTTC. The chain employs TRBV7-2 and TRBJ1-2; 7 bases align to TRBD1. There are 13 residues in the CDR3. J was trimmed by 8 bases and V by 6 bases; bases with no gene match: 9. CDR1 and CDR2 (germline): SGHTA, FQGNSA.

The chain employs TRBV3-1 (or the pseudogene TRBV3-2) and TRBJ2-2, with D possibly matching TRBD2 (5 bases). CDR3 length: 13 residues. In germline, CDR1 is LGHDT, CDR2 YNNKEL (reference sequence). The ends were cut back, 0 bases at V and 7 bases at J, with 6 bases in the middle. DNA of the CDR3: TGTGCCAGCAGCCAAGATCGGGACGGGGAGCTGTTTTTT. This sequence encodes CASSQDRDGELFF.

This clone has only one observation. V usage is TRBV11-1 and J usage is TRBJ2-1; possibly TRBD1 for D (7 bases). Germline V lookup: CDR1 SGHAT, CDR2 FQDESV (reference sequence). The CDR3 is 12 amino acids. Trimming left V 5 bases short and J 10 bases short, with 12 bases between. The CDR3 DNA follows: TGTGCCAGCAGCCCAGGGGGGCCGGAGCAGTTCTTC. Amino acids: CASSPGGPEQFF.

V usage is TRBV6-5 and J usage is TRBJ1-2; the D is unclear. Germline V lookup: CDR1 MNHEY, CDR2 SVGAGI. The V and J ends lost 8 bases and 6 bases respectively, with 13 bases between them. This CDR3 is 12 amino acids long. Here the CDR3 reads CASGRTADGYTF. The CDR3 bases are TGTGCCAGCGGTCGGACTGCGGATGGCTACACCTTC.

This clone came up a few times. The V and J genes are TRBV19 and TRBJ1-2, with 9 bases that match TRBD1. CDR3 length: 17 residues. Germline V gene lookup returns CDR1 LNHDA and CDR2 SQIVND (reference sequence). J was trimmed by 2 bases and V by 0 bases; bases with no gene match: 7. The CDR3 sequence: CASSIDTGQGRNYGYTF. In DNA, the CDR3 is TGTGCCAGTAGTATAGATACGGGACAGGGACGCAACTATGGCTACACCTTC.

The chain links TRBV5-5 to TRBJ1-1; 7 nucleotides agree with TRBD1. V gave up 4 bases and J gave up 1 base; unmatched junction bases: 4. CDR3 length equals 14 residues. Germline CDR1 reads SGHKS; CDR2 reads YYEKEE (reference sequence). The CDR3 nucleotides read TGTGCCAGCAGCCCCAGGACAGGGAACACTGAAGCTTTCTTT. It specifies CASSPRTGNTEAFF.

This chain joins TRBV2 and TRBJ2-3; weak D call: TRBD2 (6 bases). The CDR3 is 19 amino acids. Between the trimmed V and J ends, which lost 6 bases and 0 bases, there was a span of 25 bases. Per the germline V gene, CDR1 is SNHLY and CDR2 is FYNNEI. CDR3 sequence reads: CASSLLPGLQKSSTDTQYF. DNA for the CDR3: TGTGCCAGCAGCCTACTCCCGGGACTCCAAAAGTCTAGCACAGATACGCAGTATTTT.

The V call is TRBV6-5, the J call TRBJ1-2; 8 bases map to TRBD1. CDR3 length: 15 residues. V dropped 8 bases and J dropped 3; count of bases not matched to a gene: 11. Germline CDR1 MNHEY, CDR2 SVGAGI. CDR3 DNA sequence: TGTGCCAGCGGTCCGCGGGACAGGCGCCACTATGGCTACACCTTC. Its protein is CASGPRDRRHYGYTF.

This chain uses TRBV29-1 with TRBJ2-3, with a weak D call TRBD1 (5 bases). The V and J ends lost 7 bases and 4 bases respectively, with 12 bases between them. The CDR3 contains 12 residues. Germline V gene data show CDR1 as SQVTM and CDR2 as ANQGSEA. The CDR3 DNA follows: TGCAGCGGTCTGACAGTTTCAGATACGCAGTATTTT. Translation: CSGLTVSDTQYF.

V is TRBV7-2 and J is TRBJ1-2; the match to TRBD1 covers 9 bases. The trim removed 5 bases at V and 5 bases at J, leaving 12 bases unmatched. Germline lookup yields CDR1 SGHTA and CDR2 FQGNSA. CDR3 length: 16 residues. CDR3 region: CASSPRDNRGLYGYTF. DNA for the CDR3: TGTGCCAGCAGCCCCCGTGACAACAGGGGGCTTTATGGCTACACCTTC.

J is TRBJ2-7 and V is TRBV5-1, with D perhaps matching TRBD2 (6 bases). Germline values: CDR1 SGHRS, CDR2 YFSETQ. The CDR3 consists of 14 residues. V lost 4 bases to trimming and J lost 7 bases, with 18 bases between them. CDR3 residues: CASSPDSAGREQYF. The CDR3, as DNA: TGCGCCAGCAGCCCTGACAGTGCTGGGAGGGAGCAGTACTTC.

The chain links TRBV14 to TRBJ2-3; tentative D call: TRBD2 (5 bases). Germline V gives CDR1 SGHDN, CDR2 FVKESK. Deletions cut 0 bases from V and 0 bases from J, with 7 bases between. The CDR3 has 15 residues. This chain's CDR3 is CASSQDTGSTDTQYF. The CDR3 nucleotides are TGTGCCAGCAGCCAAGATACGGGGAGCACAGATACGCAGTATTTT.

This clone was detected only once. The chain employs TRBV18 and TRBJ1-1, with D uncertain. The germline V and J ends were trimmed by 2 bases and 9 bases, with 10 bases remaining between them. CDR1 and CDR2 from the germline V gene are KGHSH and LQKENI. CDR3 length: 12 residues. CDR3 bases: TGTGCCAGCTCACCAGACAACCTGAAAGCTTTCTTT. As protein: CASSPDNLKAFF.

The V gene is TRBV7-3, the J gene TRBJ2-2; 11 nucleotides align to TRBD2. Germline-derived CDR1 and CDR2 are SGHTA and FQGTGA. This CDR3 region has 16 residues. The ends lost 5 bases at V and 4 bases at J; junction bases unmatched: 6. In nucleotides, the CDR3 is TGTGCCAGCAGCCTCATAGCGGGGGGGACCACCGGGGAGCTGTTTTTT. This codes for CASSLIAGGTTGELFF.

The chain combines TRBV5-4 with TRBJ2-1, with 8 bases lining up with TRBD1. The CDR3 is made up of 15 amino acids. Germline values: CDR1 SGHNT, CDR2 YYREEE (reference sequence). J lost 5 bases, V lost 4 bases, and 8 bases had no gene match. CDR3 DNA: TGTGCCAGCAGCGCGACAGGGGCCAAAAACAATGAGCAGTTCTTC. This sequence encodes CASSATGAKNNEQFF.

Only a few counts were recorded for this clone. The CDR3 spells CASSIYAGDTEAFF. The CDR3 DNA reads TGTGCCAGCAGTATTTACGCAGGGGACACTGAAGCTTTCTTT. The rearrangement uses TRBV27 and TRBJ1-1, with a possible D match to TRBD1 (6 bases). Looked up from germline, CDR1 is MNHEY and CDR2 is SMNVEV (reference sequence). The CDR3 runs to 14 residues. The V end lost 5 bases, the J end lost 3 bases, and 13 bases lay between the germline ends.

The chain joins TRBV19 to TRBJ2-7; 9 nucleotides match TRBD1. V dropped 2 bases and J dropped 6; count of bases not matched to a gene: 2. The V gene's germline CDR1 is LNHDA and CDR2 SQIVND (reference sequence). This CDR3 has 13 residues. The CDR3 region is CASSITGGSEQYF. The CDR3 DNA reads TGTGCCAGTAGTATAACAGGGGGCAGCGAGCAGTACTTC.